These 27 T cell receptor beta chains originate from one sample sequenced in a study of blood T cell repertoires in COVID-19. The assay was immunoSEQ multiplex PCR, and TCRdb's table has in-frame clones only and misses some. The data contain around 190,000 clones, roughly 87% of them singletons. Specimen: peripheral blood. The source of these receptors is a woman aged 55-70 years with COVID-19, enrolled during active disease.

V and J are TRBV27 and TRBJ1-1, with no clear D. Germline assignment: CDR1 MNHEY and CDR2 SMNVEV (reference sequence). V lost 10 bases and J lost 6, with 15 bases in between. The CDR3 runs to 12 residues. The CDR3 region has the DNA TGTGCCACAAAAGGACTCGGTGCTGAAGCTTTCTTT. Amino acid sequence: CATKGLGAEAFF.

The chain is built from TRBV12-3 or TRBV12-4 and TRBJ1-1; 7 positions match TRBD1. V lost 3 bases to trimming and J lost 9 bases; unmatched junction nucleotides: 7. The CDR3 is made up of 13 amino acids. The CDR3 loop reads CASSFYQGDKAFF. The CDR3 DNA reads TGTGCCAGCAGTTTTTACCAGGGGGATAAAGCTTTCTTT.

This CDR3 reads CASGPGASGGARGNEQFF. The CDR3 DNA reads as TGTGCTAGTGGCCCAGGGGCTAGCGGGGGGGCCCGGGGCAATGAGCAGTTCTTC. The J gene is TRBJ2-1, the V gene TRBV12-5; 12 bases match TRBD2. CDR1 and CDR2 from the germline V gene are LGHNT and FRNRAP. The CDR3 spans 18 residues. V lost 6 bases, J lost 6 bases, and 15 bases stayed unmatched.

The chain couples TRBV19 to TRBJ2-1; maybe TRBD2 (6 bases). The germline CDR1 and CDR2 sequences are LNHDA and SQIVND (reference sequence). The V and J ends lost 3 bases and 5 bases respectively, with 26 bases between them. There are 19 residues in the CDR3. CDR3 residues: CASSMEAPPTAGFDNEQFF. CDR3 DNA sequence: TGTGCCAGTAGTATGGAAGCCCCCCCAACTGCGGGATTTGACAATGAGCAGTTCTTC.

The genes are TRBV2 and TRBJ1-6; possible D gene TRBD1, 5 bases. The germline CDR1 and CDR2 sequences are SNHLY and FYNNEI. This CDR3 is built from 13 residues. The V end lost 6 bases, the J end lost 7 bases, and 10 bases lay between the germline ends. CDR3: CASRAQVNSPLHF. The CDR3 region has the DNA TGTGCCAGCAGGGCACAGGTAAATTCACCCCTCCACTTT.

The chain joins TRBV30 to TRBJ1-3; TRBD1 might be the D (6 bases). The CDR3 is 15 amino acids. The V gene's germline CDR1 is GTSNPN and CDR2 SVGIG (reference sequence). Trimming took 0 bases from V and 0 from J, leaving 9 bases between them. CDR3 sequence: CAWSVLGASGNTIYF. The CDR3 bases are TGTGCCTGGAGTGTACTGGGGGCCTCTGGAAACACCATATATTTT.

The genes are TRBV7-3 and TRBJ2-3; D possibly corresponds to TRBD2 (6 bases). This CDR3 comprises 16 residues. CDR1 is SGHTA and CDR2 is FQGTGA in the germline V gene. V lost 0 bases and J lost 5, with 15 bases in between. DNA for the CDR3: TGTGCCAGCAGCTTAACATCGGCTAGCGCCAAAGATACGCAGTATTTT. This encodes CASSLTSASAKDTQYF.

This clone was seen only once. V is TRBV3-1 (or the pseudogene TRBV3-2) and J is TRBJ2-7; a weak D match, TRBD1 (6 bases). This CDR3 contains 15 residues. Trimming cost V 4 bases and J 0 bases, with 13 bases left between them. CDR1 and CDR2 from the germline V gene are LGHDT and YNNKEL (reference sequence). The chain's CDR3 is CASSLRQASSYEQYF. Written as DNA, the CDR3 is TGTGCCAGCAGCCTGAGACAGGCAAGCTCCTACGAGCAGTACTTC.

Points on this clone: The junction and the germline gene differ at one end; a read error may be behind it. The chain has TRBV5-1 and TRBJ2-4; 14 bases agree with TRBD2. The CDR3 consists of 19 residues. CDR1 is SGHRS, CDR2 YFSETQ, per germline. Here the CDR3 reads CASRLGLAGAEPTKNIQYF. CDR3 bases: TGCGCCAGCAGATTGGGACTAGCGGGGGCCGAACCCACCAAAAACATTCAGTACTTC.

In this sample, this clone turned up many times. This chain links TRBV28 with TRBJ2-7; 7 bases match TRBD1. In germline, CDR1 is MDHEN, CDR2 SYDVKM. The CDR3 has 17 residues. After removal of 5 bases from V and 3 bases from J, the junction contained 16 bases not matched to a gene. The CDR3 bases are TGTGCCAGCAGTCCCCGATATTTCCGACAGGGTAACTACGAGCAGTACGTC. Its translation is CASSPRYFRQGNYEQYV.

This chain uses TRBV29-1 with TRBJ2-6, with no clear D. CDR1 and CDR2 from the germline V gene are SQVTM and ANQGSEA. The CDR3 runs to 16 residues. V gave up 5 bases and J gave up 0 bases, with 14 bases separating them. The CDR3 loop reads CSVFFLINSGANVLTF. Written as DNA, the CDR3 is TGCAGCGTTTTCTTCCTAATCAACTCTGGGGCCAACGTCCTGACTTTC.

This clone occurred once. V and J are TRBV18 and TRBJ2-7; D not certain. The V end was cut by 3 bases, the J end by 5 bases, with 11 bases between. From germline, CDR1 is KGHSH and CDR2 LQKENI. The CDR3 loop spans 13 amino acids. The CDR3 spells CASSPLDTHEQYF. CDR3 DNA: TGTGCCAGCTCACCTCTCGACACCCACGAGCAGTACTTC.

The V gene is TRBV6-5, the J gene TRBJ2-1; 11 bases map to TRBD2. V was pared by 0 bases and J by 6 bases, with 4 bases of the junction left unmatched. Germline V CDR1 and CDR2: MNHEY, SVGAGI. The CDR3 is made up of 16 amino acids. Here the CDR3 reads CASSYSSSGGTNEQFF. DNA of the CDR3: TGTGCCAGCAGTTACTCGTCTAGCGGGGGGACCAATGAGCAGTTCTTC.

CDR3 nucleotides: TGTGCCAGCAGCCCGCGGACTAACACTGAAGCTTTCTTT. Amino acid sequence: CASSPRTNTEAFF. The rearrangement links TRBV5-5 to TRBJ1-1, with D hard to call. The CDR3 covers 13 residues. The germline V and J ends were trimmed by 4 bases and 2 bases, with 9 bases remaining between them. The germline V gene has CDR1 SGHKS and CDR2 YYEKEE (reference sequence). Full variable domain (remainder filled in from reference TRBV5-5 and TRBJ1-1): DAGVTQSPTHLIKTRGQQVTLRCSPISGHKSVSWYQQVLGQGPQFIFQYYEKEERGRGNFPDRFSARQFPNYSSELNVNALLLGDSALYLCASSPRTNTEAFFGQGTRLTVV.

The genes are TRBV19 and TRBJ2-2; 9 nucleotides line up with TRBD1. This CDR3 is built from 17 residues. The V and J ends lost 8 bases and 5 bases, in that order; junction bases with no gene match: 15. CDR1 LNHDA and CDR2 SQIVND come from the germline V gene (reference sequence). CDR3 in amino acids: CASGPAGGTGYTGELFF. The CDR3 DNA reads TGTGCCAGTGGACCGGCCGGAGGGACAGGGTATACCGGGGAGCTGTTTTTT.

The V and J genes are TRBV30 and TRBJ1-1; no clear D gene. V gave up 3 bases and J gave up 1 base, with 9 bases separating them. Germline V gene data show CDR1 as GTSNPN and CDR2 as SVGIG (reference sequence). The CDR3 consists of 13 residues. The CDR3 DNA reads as TGTGCCTGGAGAGCGACGGGGAACACTGAAGCTTTCTTT. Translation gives CAWRATGNTEAFF.

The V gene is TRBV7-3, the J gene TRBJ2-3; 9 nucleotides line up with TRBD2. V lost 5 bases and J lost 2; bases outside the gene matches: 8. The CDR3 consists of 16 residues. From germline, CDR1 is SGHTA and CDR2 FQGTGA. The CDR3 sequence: CASSARGGGATDTQYF. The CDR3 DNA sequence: TGTGCCAGCAGCGCCCGTGGCGGGGGGGCCACAGATACGCAGTATTTT. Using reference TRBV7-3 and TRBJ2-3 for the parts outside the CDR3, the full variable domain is GAGVSQTPSNKVTEKGKYVELRCDPISGHTALYWYRQSLGQGPEFLIYFQGTGAADDSGLPNDRFFAVRPEGSVSTLKIQRTERGDSAVYLCASSARGGGATDTQYFGPGTRLTVL.

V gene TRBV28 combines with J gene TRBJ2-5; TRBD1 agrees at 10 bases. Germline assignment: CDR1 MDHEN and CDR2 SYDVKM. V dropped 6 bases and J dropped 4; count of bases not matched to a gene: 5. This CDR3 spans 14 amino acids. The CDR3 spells CASSLDRGSETQYF. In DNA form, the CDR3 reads TGTGCCAGCAGCTTGGACAGGGGGTCAGAGACCCAGTACTTC.

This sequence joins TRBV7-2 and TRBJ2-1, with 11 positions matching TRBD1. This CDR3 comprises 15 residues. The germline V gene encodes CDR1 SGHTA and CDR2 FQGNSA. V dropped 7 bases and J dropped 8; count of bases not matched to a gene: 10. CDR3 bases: TGTGCCAGCACCCCGGACAGGGGGCCCCAGCATGAGCAGTTCTTC. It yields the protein CASTPDRGPQHEQFF. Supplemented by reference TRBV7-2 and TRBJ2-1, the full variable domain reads GAGVSQSPSNKVTEKGKDVELRCDPISGHTALYWYRQSLGQGLEFLIYFQGNSAPDKSGLPSDRFSAERTGGSVSTLTIQRTQQEDSAVYLCASTPDRGPQHEQFFGPGTRLTVL.

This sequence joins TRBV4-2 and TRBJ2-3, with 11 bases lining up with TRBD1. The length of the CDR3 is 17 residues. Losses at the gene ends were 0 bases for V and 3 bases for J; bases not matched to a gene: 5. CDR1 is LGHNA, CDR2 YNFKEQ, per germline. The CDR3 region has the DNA TGTGCCAGCAGCCAAGACACGGGACAGGGGGTGACAGATACGCAGTATTTT. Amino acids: CASSQDTGQGVTDTQYF.

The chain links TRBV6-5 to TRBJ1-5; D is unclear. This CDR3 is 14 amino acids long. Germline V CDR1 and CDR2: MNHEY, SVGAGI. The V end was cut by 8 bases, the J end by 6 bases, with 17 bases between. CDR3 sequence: CASLGLKAGQPQHF. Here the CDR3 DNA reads TGTGCCAGCCTCGGACTCAAAGCCGGTCAGCCCCAGCATTTT.

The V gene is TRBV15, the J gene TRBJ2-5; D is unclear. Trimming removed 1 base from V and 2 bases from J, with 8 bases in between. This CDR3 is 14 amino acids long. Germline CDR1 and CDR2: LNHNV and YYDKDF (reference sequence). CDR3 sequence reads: CATSRVAGQETQYF. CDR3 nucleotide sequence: TGTGCCACCAGCAGAGTGGCAGGTCAAGAGACCCAGTACTTC.

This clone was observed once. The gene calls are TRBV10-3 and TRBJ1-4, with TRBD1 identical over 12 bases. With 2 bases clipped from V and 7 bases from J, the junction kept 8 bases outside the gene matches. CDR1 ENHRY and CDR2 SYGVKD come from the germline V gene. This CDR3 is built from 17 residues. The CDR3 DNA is TGTGCCATCAGTGAGGACGGGACAGGGGGCGACGGTGAAAAACTGTTTTTT. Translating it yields CAISEDGTGGDGEKLFF.

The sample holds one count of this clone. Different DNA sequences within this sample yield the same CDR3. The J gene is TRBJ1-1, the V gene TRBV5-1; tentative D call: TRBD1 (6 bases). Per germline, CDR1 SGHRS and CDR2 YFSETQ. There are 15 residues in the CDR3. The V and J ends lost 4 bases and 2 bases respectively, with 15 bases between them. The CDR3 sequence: CASSRREGGNTEAFF. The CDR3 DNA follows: TGCGCCAGCAGCCGAAGGGAGGGGGGCAACACTGAAGCTTTCTTT.

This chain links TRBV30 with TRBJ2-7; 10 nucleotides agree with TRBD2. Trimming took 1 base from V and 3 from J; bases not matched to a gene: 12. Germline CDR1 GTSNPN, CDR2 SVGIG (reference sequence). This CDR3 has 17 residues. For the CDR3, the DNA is TGTGCCTGGAGTGCCCATGCCGGGACTAGCGTCTACTACGAGCAGTACTTC. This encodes CAWSAHAGTSVYYEQYF.

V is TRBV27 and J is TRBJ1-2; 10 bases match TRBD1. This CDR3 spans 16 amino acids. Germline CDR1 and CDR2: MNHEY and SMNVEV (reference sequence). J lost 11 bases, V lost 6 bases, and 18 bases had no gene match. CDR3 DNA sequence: TGTGCCAGCAGCCGTGGGACAGGGGTTTCGGGTATAGGGTACACCTTC. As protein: CASSRGTGVSGIGYTF.

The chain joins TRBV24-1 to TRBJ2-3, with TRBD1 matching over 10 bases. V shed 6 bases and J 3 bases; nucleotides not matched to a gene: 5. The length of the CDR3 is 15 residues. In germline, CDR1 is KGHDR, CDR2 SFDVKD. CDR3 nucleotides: TGTGCCACCAGTTCGGGACAGGGGTGGACAGATACGCAGTATTTT. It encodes CATSSGQGWTDTQYF.